These 30 T cell receptor beta chains originate from one sample sequenced in a study of blood T cell repertoires in COVID-19. Using immunoSEQ multiplex PCR, the repertoire was profiled, and TCRdb retains in-frame clones only, with some absent. The sample shows some 53,000 clones, roughly nine tenths of them seen only once. Sequenced material: peripheral blood. The receptors derive from a human donor with active COVID-19. The donor label of this sample is uncertain.

The V and J genes are TRBV18 and TRBJ2-3, with D maybe TRBD2 (6 bases). The CDR3 spans 15 residues. From germline, CDR1 is KGHSH and CDR2 LQKENI. The V end was cut by 1 base, the J end by 6 bases, with 14 bases between. CDR3 DNA sequence: TGTGCCAGCTCACCACGTACTAGCCCCGGGGATACGCAGTATTTT. Amino acids: CASSPRTSPGDTQYF.

V gene TRBV7-2 combines with J gene TRBJ1-6, with D unclear. The CDR3 is made up of 15 amino acids. V shed 4 bases and J shed 5 bases, with 12 bases lying between them. Germline V gene data show CDR1 as SGHTA and CDR2 as FQGNSA. The CDR3 loop reads CASSWRAGDNSPLHF. The CDR3, as DNA: TGTGCCAGCAGCTGGAGGGCTGGTGATAATTCACCCCTCCACTTT.

This clone was detected only once. The chain couples TRBV5-4 to TRBJ1-1, with D perhaps matching TRBD1 (6 bases). In germline, CDR1 is SGHNT, CDR2 YYREEE (reference sequence). V lost 0 bases, J lost 3 bases, and 15 bases lay in between. This CDR3 region has 16 residues. The CDR3 DNA reads as TGTGCCAGCAGCTTGGACCTACAGGGATGGGACACTGAAGCTTTCTTT. Amino acid sequence: CASSLDLQGWDTEAFF. The full variable domain, with the rest looked up from reference TRBV5-4 and TRBJ1-1, is ETGVTQSPTHLIKTRGQQVTLRCSSQSGHNTVSWYQQALGQGPQFIFQYYREEENGRGNFPPRFSGLQFPNYSSELNVNALELDDSALYLCASSLDLQGWDTEAFFGQGTRLTVV.

This chain connects TRBV3-1 (or the pseudogene TRBV3-2) to TRBJ2-6; TRBD1 is a possible D gene (5 bases). CDR1 and CDR2 (germline): LGHDT, YNNKEL (reference sequence). V was cut by 0 bases and J by 0 bases, with 9 bases left in between. This CDR3 is built from 17 residues. In nucleotides, the CDR3 is TGTGCCAGCAGCCAAGAAGGGGTTTTCTCTGGGGCCAACGTCCTGACTTTC. Amino acid sequence: CASSQEGVFSGANVLTF.

V usage is TRBV4-3 and J usage is TRBJ2-2; no definite D call. The length of the CDR3 is 15 residues. CDR1 and CDR2 (germline): LGHNA, YSLEER. Trimming cost V 1 base and J 0 bases, with 6 bases left between them. CDR3 protein: CASSQVYPNTGELFF. Written as DNA, the CDR3 is TGCGCCAGCAGCCAAGTCTACCCGAACACCGGGGAGCTGTTTTTT.

The V and J genes are TRBV2 and TRBJ1-2, with 7 bases matching TRBD1. The junction had 7 bases not matched to a gene; V was cut back by 6 bases and J by 0 bases. The CDR3 is made up of 15 amino acids. Germline V gives CDR1 SNHLY, CDR2 FYNNEI. This CDR3 is CASRAGTATNYGYTF. The CDR3 DNA sequence: TGTGCCAGCAGGGCCGGGACAGCTACTAACTATGGCTACACCTTC.

The gene calls are TRBV29-1 and TRBJ1-2, with TRBD1 identical over 9 bases. The ends lost 4 bases at V and 4 bases at J; junction bases unmatched: 4. Germline values: CDR1 SQVTM, CDR2 ANQGSEA. The CDR3 sequence is 13 residues long. The CDR3 spells CSVARDRAYGYTF. As DNA, the CDR3 is TGCAGCGTTGCGCGGGACAGGGCCTATGGCTACACCTTC.

The rearrangement links TRBV5-1 to TRBJ2-5, with 7 bases that match TRBD2. This CDR3 region has 14 residues. V was clipped by 2 bases and J by 5 bases; unmatched bases: 6. Germline V lookup: CDR1 SGHRS, CDR2 YFSETQ. CDR3 in amino acids: CASSFSGLGETQYF. CDR3 nucleotide sequence: TGCGCCAGCAGCTTTAGCGGGTTGGGGGAGACCCAGTACTTC.

The chain combines TRBV11-2 with TRBJ2-3; 7 bases line up with TRBD2. V was clipped by 2 bases and J by 6 bases; unmatched bases: 17. Germline V gene sequence: CDR1 SGHAT, CDR2 FQNNGV. The CDR3 has 18 amino acids. The DNA for the CDR3 is TGTGCCAGCAGCTTAAGTGGCGGCGGTAGCGGGTTTGGGGATACGCAGTATTTT. Encoded protein: CASSLSGGGSGFGDTQYF.

The rearrangement joins TRBV4-1 to TRBJ2-5; D is perhaps TRBD2 (6 bases). The ends were cut back, 2 bases at V and 5 bases at J, with 18 bases in the middle. This CDR3 is built from 16 residues. Germline-derived CDR1 and CDR2 are MGHRA and YSYEKL. CDR3 sequence: CASSQIPGGNSETQYF. CDR3 nucleotides: TGCGCCAGCAGCCAAATACCTGGGGGGAATTCGGAGACCCAGTACTTC.

The J gene is TRBJ2-4, the V gene TRBV6-2 or TRBV6-3; 10 bases are shared with TRBD2. V shed 4 bases, J shed 3 bases, and the junction held 9 bases outside the gene matches. Per the germline V gene, CDR1 is MNHEY and CDR2 is SVGEGT. The CDR3 sequence is 17 residues long. This CDR3 reads CASSFPGLADSKNIQYF. The CDR3 DNA follows: TGTGCCAGCAGTTTCCCCGGACTAGCGGATAGCAAAAACATTCAGTACTTC.

V gene TRBV6-2 or TRBV6-3 combines with J gene TRBJ2-5, with 10 bases that match TRBD2. Germline assignment: CDR1 MNHEY and CDR2 SVGEGT. With V trimmed by 0 bases and J by 11 bases, 6 bases remained unmatched. The CDR3 runs 14 residues. CDR3 nucleotide sequence: TGTGCCAGCAGTTACTCTGCTAGCGGGGGCCTACAGTACTTC. Protein product: CASSYSASGGLQYF.

This sequence joins TRBV19 and TRBJ1-1, with D tentatively TRBD1 (6 bases). The V end was cut by 6 bases, the J end by 2 bases, with 13 bases between. The V gene's germline CDR1 is LNHDA and CDR2 SQIVND (reference sequence). CDR3 length: 14 amino acids. CDR3 nucleotide sequence: TGTGCCAGTAGCCCTCAGGGGCCTAACACTGAAGCTTTCTTT. It specifies CASSPQGPNTEAFF.

J is TRBJ2-7 and V is TRBV19; the match to TRBD1 covers 7 bases. The length of the CDR3 is 15 residues. Germline values: CDR1 LNHDA, CDR2 SQIVND (reference sequence). Germline trimming cut 2 bases from V and 2 bases from J; bases unmatched to any gene: 6. CDR3 region: CASSISAGGTYEQYF. In nucleotides, the CDR3 is TGTGCCAGTAGTATATCGGCAGGGGGTACCTACGAGCAGTACTTC. Full variable domain (remainder filled in from reference TRBV19 and TRBJ2-7): DGGITQSPKYLFRKEGQNVTLSCEQNLNHDAMYWYRQDPGQGLRLIYYSQIVNDFQKGDIAEGYSVSREKKESFPLTVTSAQKNPTAFYLCASSISAGGTYEQYFGPGTRLTVT.

The V gene is TRBV18, the J gene TRBJ1-1; TRBD1 matches at 9 bases. This CDR3 region has 15 residues. Germline CDR1 is KGHSH and CDR2 is LQKENI. J was trimmed by 1 base and V by 3 bases; bases with no gene match: 3. As DNA, the CDR3 is TGTGCCAGCTCACCGGCGGGACAGGGGAACACTGAAGCTTTCTTT. Amino acids: CASSPAGQGNTEAFF.

The rearrangement links TRBV12-3 or TRBV12-4 to TRBJ1-3; D unresolved. Trimming took 5 bases from V and 4 from J, leaving 6 bases between them. CDR3 length: 12 amino acids. The CDR3 sequence: CASSTTGNTIYF. DNA of the CDR3: TGTGCCAGCAGTACTACGGGAAACACCATATATTTT.

This clone was recorded a few times. The genes are TRBV9 and TRBJ1-3, with D tentatively TRBD1 (6 bases). The CDR3 is 17 amino acids. The germline CDR1 and CDR2 sequences are SGDLS and YYNGEE. V lost 3 bases and J 4 bases, leaving 20 bases between the germline ends. The CDR3, as DNA: TGTGCCAGCAGCGAACCGAGTAGGGGGGGGAACGGAAACACCATATATTTT. Translating it yields CASSEPSRGGNGNTIYF. Full variable domain (missing parts from reference TRBV9 and TRBJ1-3): DSGVTQTPKHLITATGQRVTLRCSPRSGDLSVYWYQQSLDQGLQFLIQYYNGEERAKGNILERFSAQQFPDLHSELNLSSLELGDSALYFCASSEPSRGGNGNTIYFGEGSWLTVV.

The V gene is TRBV6-5, the J gene TRBJ2-2, with D possibly matching TRBD2 (5 bases). The CDR3 totals 15 residues. CDR1 and CDR2 from the germline V gene are MNHEY and SVGAGI. Trimming shortened V by 4 bases and J by 4 bases, and 13 bases separated the two germline ends. The CDR3 DNA reads TGTGCCAGCAGTTTCGGAGACTATACCACCGGGGAGCTGTTTTTT. Its protein product is CASSFGDYTTGELFF.

The chain recombines TRBV5-1 with TRBJ1-2; no clear D. V dropped 0 bases and J dropped 8 bases, with 8 bases sitting between them. Germline loops: CDR1 SGHRS, CDR2 YFSETQ. The CDR3 length is 12 residues. The chain's CDR3 is CASSLESAGYTF. CDR3 bases: TGCGCCAGCAGCTTGGAAAGTGCGGGCTACACCTTC.

The chain carries TRBV12-3 or TRBV12-4 and TRBJ1-1, with 7 bases aligning to TRBD1. The trim removed 6 bases at V and 5 bases at J, leaving 6 bases unmatched. CDR3 size: 13 residues. The CDR3 DNA follows: TGTGCCAGCAGGGCAGGGGGGAGGACTGAAGCTTTCTTT. Translating it yields CASRAGGRTEAFF.

This chain links TRBV12-3 or TRBV12-4 with TRBJ2-2; possible D gene TRBD1, 6 bases. Trimming pared 6 bases from V and 5 bases from J, leaving 10 bases between. CDR3 length: 13 amino acids. The CDR3 here is CASSLQGTGELFF. Here the CDR3 DNA reads TGTGCCAGCAGCCTACAGGGAACCGGGGAGCTGTTTTTT.

The chain links TRBV12-3 or TRBV12-4 to TRBJ2-3; 7 bases fit TRBD1. J lost 5 bases, V lost 3 bases, and 2 bases had no gene match. This CDR3 has 13 residues. This CDR3 reads CASSLTGRDTQYF. In DNA form, the CDR3 reads TGTGCCAGCAGTTTGACAGGGCGAGATACGCAGTATTTT.

V usage is TRBV5-5 and J usage is TRBJ2-2; D not certain. Germline CDR1 reads SGHKS; CDR2 reads YYEKEE (reference sequence). The CDR3 extends over 14 amino acids. Trimming shortened V by 3 bases and J by 4 bases, and 10 bases separated the two germline ends. The DNA for the CDR3 is TGTGCCAGCAGCTCAAAACAGAGCACCGGGGAGCTGTTTTTT. Protein sequence: CASSSKQSTGELFF. Filled out from reference TRBV5-5 and TRBJ2-2, the complete variable domain reads DAGVTQSPTHLIKTRGQQVTLRCSPISGHKSVSWYQQVLGQGPQFIFQYYEKEERGRGNFPDRFSARQFPNYSSELNVNALLLGDSALYLCASSSKQSTGELFFGEGSRLTVL.

The chain combines TRBV7-8 with TRBJ1-2; TRBD1 matches 7 bases. Per germline, CDR1 SGHVS and CDR2 FQNEAQ. The V gene end was trimmed by 6 bases and the J gene end by 3 bases; junction bases not matched to a gene: 4. The CDR3 runs to 13 residues. CDR3: CASSTDRDYGYTF. Here the CDR3 DNA reads TGTGCCAGCAGTACTGACAGGGACTATGGCTACACCTTC.

This chain joins TRBV29-1 and TRBJ2-3; no reliable D call. Trimming removed 6 bases from V and 2 bases from J, with 6 bases in between. The CDR3 consists of 11 residues. The germline CDR1 and CDR2 sequences are SQVTM and ANQGSEA. The CDR3 DNA reads as TGCAGCGTCCGGTTCACAGATACGCAGTATTTT. Residues: CSVRFTDTQYF.

The chain employs TRBV7-9 and TRBJ2-6; the match to TRBD2 covers 8 bases. V was clipped by 0 bases and J by 0 bases; unmatched bases: 7. This CDR3 is 19 amino acids long. The germline CDR1 and CDR2 sequences are SEHNR and FQNEAQ (reference sequence). DNA of the CDR3: TGTGCCAGCAGCTTAGCGGGACTAGACTATGGCTCTGGGGCCAACGTCCTGACTTTC. Its translation is CASSLAGLDYGSGANVLTF.

The chain links TRBV6-4 to TRBJ2-1; D possibly corresponds to TRBD2 (6 bases). Per the germline V gene, CDR1 is MRHNA and CDR2 is SNTAGT. The length of the CDR3 is 14 residues. V lost 0 bases and J lost 4, with 7 bases in between. In DNA form, the CDR3 reads TGTGCCAGCAGTGACTCGGGGGGATACAATGAGCAGTTCTTC. As protein: CASSDSGGYNEQFF.

The chain recombines TRBV11-2 with TRBJ2-7; a weak D match, TRBD2 (6 bases). Per the germline V gene, CDR1 is SGHAT and CDR2 is FQNNGV. The CDR3 is 12 residues long. V gave up 5 bases and J gave up 2 bases, with 7 bases separating them. CDR3 amino acids: CASSGGTYEQYF. CDR3 DNA sequence: TGTGCCAGCAGCGGGGGGACCTACGAGCAGTACTTC.

The chain carries TRBV11-2 and TRBJ2-7; TRBD1 matches at 7 bases. V shed 6 bases, J shed 2 bases, and the junction held 10 bases outside the gene matches. The CDR3 consists of 15 residues. Germline V gene lookup returns CDR1 SGHAT and CDR2 FQNNGV. CDR3 coding DNA: TGTGCCAGCAGAATTCCCGGGACAGCGACCTACGAGCAGTACTTC. This gives the protein CASRIPGTATYEQYF.

This clone has a single count. The chain is built from TRBV21-1 and TRBJ1-1. TRBV21-1 is noted as a pseudogene. The CDR3 is made up of 15 amino acids. CDR3 in DNA: TGTGCCAGCAGCAAAGAAAGGAGGGTCGGAACTGAAGCTTTCTTT. Translating gives CASSKERRVGTEAFF.